These 30 T cell receptor beta chains originate from one sample sequenced in a study of Graves' ophthalmopathy and Graves' hyperthyroidism. Amplification targeted the TCR beta CDR3 regions, with RNA transcripts as the source material. HTBI primers were used in a first-round RT-PCR, which preceded a second-round multiplex PCR. One entry per CDR3 protein results from TCRdb running MiXCR on the multiplex PCR reads. The sample has about 380,000 distinct CDR3 sequences; 15% are singletons. The sample was peripheral blood. These TCRs come from a woman aged 18-29 years with stable Graves' hyperthyroidism.

A few counts support this clonotype. The J gene is TRBJ1-2, the V gene TRBV19, with 12 bases matching TRBD1. Germline lookup yields CDR1 LNHDA and CDR2 SQIVND (reference sequence). This CDR3 has 17 amino acids. V gave up 3 bases and J gave up 4 bases; unmatched junction bases: 9. CDR3 sequence (DNA): TGTGCCAGTAGTATCCTCCGGGACAGGGGGCGCATCTATGGCTACACCTTC. Translation gives CASSILRDRGRIYGYTF.

This clonotype was seen ten or more times. The CDR3 sequence: CASRTDSNQPQHF. The CDR3 DNA follows: TGTGCCAGCCGGACAGATAGCAATCAGCCCCAGCATTTT. The chain links TRBV12-3 or TRBV12-4 to TRBJ1-5; D perhaps matches TRBD1 (6 bases). The CDR3 length is 13 residues. The V end was cut by 8 bases, the J end by 0 bases, with 8 bases between.

This clonotype was observed at least ten times. The chain is built from TRBV6-1 and TRBJ2-2; D remains ambiguous. Germline CDR1 and CDR2: MNHNS and SASEGT. This CDR3 is 12 amino acids long. The V end lost 8 bases, the J end lost 8 bases, and 12 bases lay between the germline ends. The CDR3 reads CASLTLVGELFF. DNA of the CDR3: TGTGCCAGCCTTACGTTGGTGGGGGAGCTGTTTTTT.

In this sample, this clonotype turned up many times. V usage is TRBV12-3 or TRBV12-4 and J usage is TRBJ1-1; 9 bases match TRBD1. This CDR3 contains 15 residues. Trimming cost V 6 bases and J 7 bases; bases outside gene matches: 12. This CDR3 reads CASSPGDRVAGEAFF. The CDR3 DNA sequence: TGTGCCAGCAGCCCGGGGGACAGGGTGGCGGGTGAAGCTTTCTTT.

This clonotype was detected ten times or more. This sequence joins TRBV28 and TRBJ2-7; D may match TRBD1 or TRBD2 (5 bases each). Germline V gives CDR1 MDHEN, CDR2 SYDVKM. The length of the CDR3 is 13 residues. The germline V and J ends were trimmed by 5 bases and 2 bases, with 10 bases remaining between them. This CDR3 reads CASSPSGPYEQYF. The CDR3 DNA follows: TGTGCCAGCAGTCCCTCGGGACCCTACGAGCAGTACTTC.

This clonotype showed up many times. The CDR3 nucleotides read TGCGCCAGCAGCCAAGATTGGGCATCTGAAGCTTTCTTT. Protein: CASSQDWASEAFF. The V gene is TRBV4-1, the J gene TRBJ1-1; D unresolved. Germline V gene data show CDR1 as MGHRA and CDR2 as YSYEKL. The V end was cut by 0 bases, the J end by 6 bases, with 8 bases between. The CDR3 has 13 amino acids.

This clonotype was seen many times. This CDR3 is CSATPGSTEAFF. The CDR3 region has the DNA TGCAGTGCTACCCCAGGGAGCACTGAAGCTTTCTTT. The J gene is TRBJ1-1, the V gene TRBV20-1; tentatively, D is TRBD1 (5 bases). The CDR3 totals 12 residues. Trimming shortened V by 4 bases and J by 4 bases, and 10 bases separated the two germline ends. Per germline, CDR1 DFQATT and CDR2 SNEGSKA (reference sequence).

At least ten counts were recorded for this clonotype. This rearrangement joins TRBV20-1 to TRBJ1-2; 11 nucleotides agree with TRBD1. CDR1 and CDR2 (germline): DFQATT, SNEGSKA (reference sequence). This CDR3 has 15 amino acids. Trimming cost V 6 bases and J 6 bases; bases outside gene matches: 12. The CDR3 DNA reads TGCAGTGCCAAAGACCATGGGACAGGGGGGAATGGCTACACCTTC. Protein sequence: CSAKDHGTGGNGYTF.

This chain links TRBV27 with TRBJ1-1, with D possibly TRBD1 on 5 matching bases. V lost 3 bases to trimming and J lost 3 bases, with 14 bases between them. CDR1 MNHEY and CDR2 SMNVEV come from the germline V gene (reference sequence). This CDR3 is 15 amino acids long. CDR3 bases: TGTGCCAGCAGTTTCTTAACTTTAGGGGACACTGAAGCTTTCTTT. Protein sequence: CASSFLTLGDTEAFF.

At least ten counts were recorded for this clonotype. The rearrangement links TRBV6-5 to TRBJ1-5; no clear D gene. Trimming cost V 2 bases and J 1 base, with 3 bases left between them. The CDR3 consists of 13 residues. The germline gives CDR1 MNHEY, CDR2 SVGAGI. The CDR3 spells CASSYGSNQPQHF. CDR3 DNA sequence: TGTGCCAGCAGTTACGGCAGCAATCAGCCCCAGCATTTT.

The J gene is TRBJ1-5, the V gene TRBV6-1; D is possibly TRBD1 (5 bases). Trimming shortened V by 7 bases and J by 0 bases, and 16 bases separated the two germline ends. There are 16 residues in the CDR3. Germline V gene sequence: CDR1 MNHNS, CDR2 SASEGT. Here the CDR3 reads CASTTRGTYSNQPQHF. In nucleotides, the CDR3 is TGTGCCAGCACTACGCGCGGGACCTATAGCAATCAGCCCCAGCATTTT.

In its sample, this clonotype was seen many times. The chain joins TRBV6-1 to TRBJ2-5, with D maybe TRBD2 (6 bases). The CDR3 spans 15 residues. V was trimmed by 6 bases and J by 1 base, leaving 15 bases between them. The germline V gene has CDR1 MNHNS and CDR2 SASEGT. CDR3 amino acids: CASREGRATQETQYF. The CDR3 DNA reads TGTGCCAGCAGGGAGGGAAGGGCTACCCAAGAGACCCAGTACTTC.

The chain carries TRBV7-2 and TRBJ1-2, with D possibly being TRBD1 (5 bases). Germline V gene sequence: CDR1 SGHTA, CDR2 FQGNSA. The ends were cut back, 5 bases at V and 6 bases at J, with 16 bases in the middle. The CDR3 length is 14 residues. CDR3 bases: TGTGCCAGCAGCGGGGCCGTCGGAGACAATGGCTACACCTTC. Its translation: CASSGAVGDNGYTF.

Ten or more counts support this clonotype. This chain uses TRBV5-6 with TRBJ1-3; D is possibly TRBD1 (5 bases). There are 17 residues in the CDR3. The V end lost 5 bases, the J end lost 2 bases, and 20 bases lay between the germline ends. Germline V gene data show CDR1 as SGHDT and CDR2 as YYEEEE. This CDR3 reads CASSFPTGTLTGNTIYF. In DNA, the CDR3 is TGTGCCAGCAGTTTCCCAACCGGGACTCTGACTGGAAACACCATATATTTT.

In this sample, this clonotype turned up many times. The chain couples TRBV11-2 to TRBJ2-5; possibly TRBD2 for D (6 bases). This CDR3 spans 11 amino acids. V shed 7 bases and J shed 5 bases, with 8 bases lying between them. Germline V lookup: CDR1 SGHAT, CDR2 FQNNGV. CDR3 bases: TGTGCCAGCATTGGGGGGGAGACCCAGTACTTC. It is translated as CASIGGETQYF.

This clonotype was counted ten times or more. The chain uses TRBV12-3 or TRBV12-4 and TRBJ1-2; D unclear. The CDR3 has 13 amino acids. The V gene lost 2 bases and the J gene lost 8 bases, with 12 bases spanning the gap. This CDR3 is CASSLRQLSGYTF. For the CDR3, the DNA is TGTGCCAGCAGTTTAAGGCAGTTATCAGGCTACACCTTC.

The chain employs TRBV24-1 and TRBJ2-3; D perhaps matches TRBD1 (6 bases). Germline CDR1 is KGHDR and CDR2 is SFDVKD. This CDR3 has 16 amino acids. V lost 3 bases to trimming and J lost 6 bases, with 18 bases between them. CDR3 protein: CATSDHGGSQVDTQYF. The DNA of the CDR3 is TGTGCCACCAGTGATCATGGGGGCAGCCAGGTGGATACGCAGTATTTT.

This clonotype was picked up many times. This chain joins TRBV11-3 and TRBJ1-2; D may be TRBD1 (5 bases). V was shortened by 1 base and J by 6 bases, with 15 bases between the two germline ends. The germline CDR1 and CDR2 sequences are SGHNT and YENEEA. This CDR3 is built from 15 residues. The CDR3 DNA reads TGTGCCAGCAGCTTAGCCGCCGGGTTAGGGGATGGCTACACCTTC. Its protein product is CASSLAAGLGDGYTF.

This clonotype was found many times. The chain links TRBV13 to TRBJ1-6; D might be TRBD1 (6 bases). CDR1 and CDR2 (germline): PRHDT, FYEKMQ (reference sequence). The CDR3 contains 17 residues. Trimming removed 5 bases from V and 2 bases from J, with 16 bases in between. The CDR3 region has the DNA TGTGCCAGCAGCCTATTAGGGGGGCGCACCTATAATTCACCCCTCCACTTT. Encoded protein: CASSLLGGRTYNSPLHF.

This clonotype was seen many times. The CDR3 spells CASSLGSGDYEQYF. For the CDR3, the DNA is TGTGCCAGCAGCTTAGGTAGCGGGGACTACGAGCAGTACTTC. The V call is TRBV7-2, the J call TRBJ2-7; 8 bases are a match to TRBD2. The V and J ends lost 1 base and 3 bases, in that order; junction bases with no gene match: 2. CDR3 length equals 14 residues. Germline V lookup: CDR1 SGHTA, CDR2 FQGNSA.

This clonotype occurred many times. The rearrangement joins TRBV29-1 to TRBJ1-2; no definite D call. Germline values: CDR1 SQVTM, CDR2 ANQGSEA. The CDR3 loop spans 12 amino acids. V shed 4 bases and J shed 0 bases, with 6 bases lying between them. The CDR3 nucleotides are TGCAGCGTTGTCGGGGCTAACTATGGCTACACCTTC. Protein sequence: CSVVGANYGYTF.

This clonotype was found many times. The CDR3: CASSPDSHGTEAFF. The CDR3 DNA reads TGTGCCAGCAGTCCTGACAGCCATGGCACTGAAGCTTTCTTT. This chain joins TRBV7-2 and TRBJ1-1; maybe TRBD1 (5 bases). Trimming left V 6 bases short and J 4 bases short, with 15 bases between. CDR3 length: 14 amino acids. CDR1 and CDR2 from the germline V gene are SGHTA and FQGNSA.

This clonotype was counted between two and nine times. V usage is TRBV19 and J usage is TRBJ2-5; D is ambiguous. The germline V gene has CDR1 LNHDA and CDR2 SQIVND (reference sequence). V was pared by 5 bases and J by 7 bases, with 23 bases between. The CDR3 is 16 amino acids. Written as DNA, the CDR3 is TGTGCCAGTAGTCCCCCTAAAGGCTCAGAAGCTGGGACCCAGTACTTC. This translates into CASSPPKGSEAGTQYF.

Ten or more counts support this clonotype. This CDR3 is CASSRRFGTGASNQPQHF. The DNA for the CDR3 is TGTGCCAGCAGCCGAAGGTTTGGGACAGGGGCAAGCAATCAGCCCCAGCATTTT. The V and J genes are TRBV5-6 and TRBJ1-5, with 10 bases identical to TRBD1. Trimming at V came to 4 bases and at J to 1 base, leaving 11 bases not matched to a gene. There are 18 residues in the CDR3. Germline CDR1 is SGHDT and CDR2 is YYEEEE.

This clonotype came up many times. The chain links TRBV19 to TRBJ1-2, with D possibly being TRBD1 (6 bases). CDR1 is LNHDA, CDR2 SQIVND, per germline (reference sequence). With 3 bases removed from V and 5 bases from J, the gap between germline ends came to 10 bases. The CDR3 totals 13 residues. In DNA form, the CDR3 reads TGTGCCAGTAGTATTTGGACAGATTATGGCTACACCTTC. It is translated as CASSIWTDYGYTF. Based on the CDR3 plus reference TRBV19 and TRBJ1-2, the full variable domain is DGGITQSPKYLFRKEGQNVTLSCEQNLNHDAMYWYRQDPGQGLRLIYYSQIVNDFQKGDIAEGYSVSREKKESFPLTVTSAQKNPTAFYLCASSIWTDYGYTFGSGTRLTVV.

This clonotype appeared many times. This chain connects TRBV11-2 to TRBJ1-5; D unresolved. CDR1 and CDR2 from the germline V gene are SGHAT and FQNNGV. The V and J ends lost 3 bases and 5 bases respectively, with 8 bases between them. This CDR3 spans 13 amino acids. In DNA form, the CDR3 reads TGTGCCAGCAGCTTTTCCATTGATCAGCCCCAGCATTTT. Translated, it gives CASSFSIDQPQHF.

The rearrangement joins TRBV6-2 or TRBV6-3 to TRBJ2-2, with TRBD2 matching over 11 bases. Germline CDR1 and CDR2: MNHEY and SVGEGT. The CDR3 length is 15 residues. The J segment lost 4 bases and the V segment lost 2 bases, leaving 0 bases of the junction unmatched. CDR3 sequence reads: CASSYGTSGTGELFF. In DNA form, the CDR3 reads TGTGCCAGCAGTTACGGGACTAGCGGCACCGGGGAGCTGTTTTTT.

The CDR3 DNA follows: TGTGCCAGCAGCCAAGAGCCGACGGCCAACACTGAAGCTTTCTTT. This sequence encodes CASSQEPTANTEAFF. V gene TRBV4-2 combines with J gene TRBJ1-1; no definite D call. V lost 0 bases and J 2 bases, leaving 10 bases between the germline ends. This CDR3 region has 15 residues. The V gene's germline CDR1 is LGHNA and CDR2 YNFKEQ.

This rearrangement joins TRBV6-1 to TRBJ2-2; weak D call: TRBD1 (6 bases). The CDR3 length is 15 residues. CDR1 is MNHNS, CDR2 SASEGT, per germline. V lost 6 bases to trimming and J lost 3 bases, with 14 bases between them. CDR3 in amino acids: CASRAGTWDTGELFF. Here the CDR3 DNA reads TGTGCCAGCAGGGCCGGGACATGGGACACCGGGGAGCTGTTTTTT.

This clonotype was detected many times. The chain recombines TRBV20-1 with TRBJ2-5, with D perhaps TRBD2 (5 bases). V gave up 6 bases and J gave up 5 bases, with 16 bases separating them. In germline, CDR1 is DFQATT, CDR2 SNEGSKA (reference sequence). CDR3 length equals 13 residues. CDR3 DNA sequence: TGCAGTGCAAGTGGTAGGAGGACGGAGACCCAGTACTTC. This translates into CSASGRRTETQYF.